This TCR beta chain was sequenced during a study of ipilimumab plus nivolumab after autologous stem cell transplantation (dated by TCRdb to the early 2020s). As for the study more broadly: Trial patients received a median of roughly 5 ipilimumab doses and roughly eight nivolumab doses. The DLBCL cohort included primary refractory and relapsed disease, with 18-month progression-free survival of roughly 89% and 26% respectively. The intent-to-treat population of the trial was made up of 30 to 40 patients. Patients undergoing autologous transplant for high-risk diffuse large B cell lymphoma, mature T cell lymphoma, or multiple myeloma were enrolled in the trial. The full study reports these points: Combined checkpoint inhibition appeared tolerable as post-transplant consolidation, according to the authors' conclusion. Per the authors, a biologic rationale for further study of the post-transplant checkpoint inhibition approach was offered by T cell receptor repertoire, regulatory T cell phenotype and gut microbiota profiles.

Comments on this clone: What antigen it recognizes has not been identified. No base quality information exists; no much larger clone differs at one position.

Ipilimumab was given at 1 mg/kg intravenously on day 1 of selected weeks, and checkpoint therapy started 14 to 28 days after autologous transplant. The nivolumab dose was 3 mg/kg intravenously, delivered on day 1 of weeks 1, 4, 7, 10, and every two weeks through week 26. This was a Phase Ib clinical trial that tested ipilimumab plus nivolumab, given as combined checkpoint inhibition, for consolidation following autologous stem cell transplantation. Library preparation employed the immunoSEQ multiplex PCR assay. TCRdb took this table from immuneACCESS and kept in-frame rearrangements with V and J called. Such tables lack part of the clones; where checked against another copy, unresolved V genes explain under half of the gap, and the rest is unexplained. A total of 20,000 to 30,000 clones appear in this sample, more than 70% of them only once. The ten top clones hold less than 5.5% of the sample.

V has 0 bases trimmed and J has 6 bases trimmed; junction bases matching no gene number 10. The CDR3, cysteine through phenylalanine, is 17 amino acids long. Only CDR3 DNA remains: 51 bases, in frame from the first base. Taken from the germline V gene, the CDR1 and CDR2 loops are SGDLS and YYNGEE. The sample was PBMCs, taken in a trial of ipilimumab plus nivolumab as post-transplant consolidation. This chain joins TRBV9 to TRBJ2-3, and 10 junctional nucleotides match TRBD1. The TCR originated in a male donor with diffuse large B-cell lymphoma. The CDR3 region: CASSVGSWDRGMDTQYF. The sequenced DNA is TGTGCCAGCAGCGTAGGGTCCTGGGACAGGGGCATGGATACGCAGTATTTT.